This TCR beta chain originates from a study of T cells in Graves' hyperthyroidism and ophthalmopathy. Study context: The initial diagnosis was the point when peripheral blood was collected, ahead of any treatment.

Germline CDR1 is ENHRY and CDR2 is SYGVKD. J was trimmed by 3 bases and V by 6 bases; bases with no gene match: 3. CDR3 size: 13 residues. Stable Graves' hyperthyroidism denoted no ophthalmopathy progression over 18 months. Template material for amplifying TCR beta CDR3 regions consisted of RNA transcripts. Carried out on the TCR CDR3, a first-round RT-PCR used the HTBI primer set. TCRdb re-called the multiplex PCR reads with MiXCR, one entry per CDR3 protein. The sample contains about 340,000 distinct CDR3 sequences, over 15% of which appear only once. The sample comprised blood. The TCR originated in a woman in her fifties or sixties with Graves' hyperthyroidism. V gene TRBV10-3 combines with J gene TRBJ2-5; 8 bases align to TRBD2. DNA for the CDR3: TGTGCCATCAGAAGAGCGGGAGAAGAGACCCAGTACTTC. Protein sequence: CAIRRAGEETQYF.